Following are 21 T cell receptor beta chains from one sample sequenced in a study of identical twins. Each CDR3 protein is one row after TCRdb ran MiXCR on the 5' RACE reads. The profile covers some 710,000 distinct CDR3 sequences, with 6% to 6.5% appearing a single time and around 1.7% taken by the ten largest. The sample consisted of naive T cells sorted from blood. The receptor set was obtained from a man between 18 and 35 years old in good health.

This clonotype has just a few counts. CDR3 residues: CASSHLAVSTDTQYF. The CDR3 nucleotides are TGTGCCAGCAGCCACCTAGCGGTTAGCACAGATACGCAGTATTTT. This chain uses TRBV11-2 with TRBJ2-3, with 7 nucleotides matching TRBD2. V lost 5 bases to trimming and J lost 0 bases; unmatched junction nucleotides: 5. This CDR3 is built from 15 residues. Germline CDR1 is SGHAT and CDR2 is FQNNGV.

This clonotype has at least ten counts. The chain links TRBV29-1 to TRBJ2-1; no firm D call. The ends were cut back, 5 bases at V and 5 bases at J, with 10 bases in the middle. The CDR3 length is 12 residues. Germline V gene lookup returns CDR1 SQVTM and CDR2 ANQGSEA. CDR3 nucleotide sequence: TGCAGCGTTACGGACGGAAACAATGAGCAGTTCTTC. Protein: CSVTDGNNEQFF.

The sample holds a few counts of this clonotype. CDR3 sequence (DNA): TGCGCCAGCAGCCACGGGTTACTAGCGGGAATAGATACGCAGTATTTT. Translation: CASSHGLLAGIDTQYF. V and J are TRBV4-3 and TRBJ2-3, with 10 positions matching TRBD2. In germline, CDR1 is LGHNA, CDR2 YSLEER. This CDR3 has 16 residues. J lost 5 bases, V lost 3 bases, and 8 bases had no gene match.

This clonotype was observed a few times. One end of the junction does not line up with germline, which may come from a read error. The chain is built from TRBV5-5 and TRBJ2-5; the match to TRBD1 covers 8 bases. Per the germline V gene, CDR1 is SGHKS and CDR2 is YYEKEE (reference sequence). The CDR3 consists of 14 residues. The CDR3 spells CASSLTGGIIPDPF. The DNA for the CDR3 is TGTGCCAGCAGCTTAACAGGGGGAATAATTCCGGACCCGTTC. The whole variable domain, remainder taken from reference TRBV5-5 and TRBJ2-5, is DAGVTQSPTHLIKTRGQQVTLRCSPISGHKSVSWYQQVLGQGPQFIFQYYEKEERGRGNFPDRFSARQFPNYSSELNVNALLLGDSALYLCASSLTGGIIPDPFGPGTRLLVL.

This clonotype came up many times. The V and J genes are TRBV18 and TRBJ2-5; D is uncertain. The CDR3 spans 13 residues. Trimming removed 4 bases at V and 3 bases at J, with 9 bases between. The germline V gene has CDR1 KGHSH and CDR2 LQKENI. The CDR3 protein is CASSRRTEETQYF. In nucleotides, the CDR3 is TGTGCCAGCTCACGTAGGACGGAAGAGACCCAGTACTTC.

Turning to this clonotype: A much larger clone lies one base from this, so it may be a read error. V is TRBV5-1 and J is TRBJ2-2; possible D gene TRBD2, 5 bases. V lost 1 base to trimming and J lost 2 bases, with 12 bases between them. This CDR3 contains 16 residues. Germline assignment: CDR1 SGHRS and CDR2 YFSETQ. This CDR3 reads CASSLHGITNTGELFF. DNA for the CDR3: TGCGCCAGCAGCTTGCACGGGATAACAAACACCGGGGAGCTGTTTTTT.

This clonotype was seen repeatedly, ten times or more. CDR3 nucleotides: TGTGCCAGCAGCCTAATGAAGAATTCACCCCTCCACTTT. Its protein is CASSLMKNSPLHF. The J gene is TRBJ1-6, the V gene TRBV12-3 or TRBV12-4; D is ambiguous. The CDR3 is 13 amino acids. V lost 6 bases to trimming and J lost 7 bases, with 10 bases between them.

The table lists this clonotype with many counts. The chain combines TRBV5-1 with TRBJ2-7, with 10 bases matching TRBD1. Per the germline V gene, CDR1 is SGHRS and CDR2 is YFSETQ. V was clipped by 9 bases and J by 4 bases; unmatched bases: 13. The length of the CDR3 is 15 residues. The CDR3 sequence: CAIRPYGQGVYEQYV. The CDR3 DNA sequence: TGCGCCATTCGACCCTACGGACAGGGGGTGTACGAGCAGTACGTC.

CDR3 DNA sequence: TGTGCCAGCAGCCAATCTGGTCTTCGGGACGGGGCCAACGTCCTGACTTTC. Amino acid sequence: CASSQSGLRDGANVLTF. The chain recombines TRBV4-2 with TRBJ2-6; D may be TRBD1 or TRBD2 (5 bases each). Trimming cost V 2 bases and J 4 bases, with 15 bases left between them. Germline CDR1 reads LGHNA; CDR2 reads YNFKEQ. CDR3 length: 17 amino acids.

This clonotype was counted ten times or more. The chain links TRBV5-1 to TRBJ2-1, with 9 positions matching TRBD2. The CDR3 totals 15 residues. Trimming at V came to 3 bases and at J to 7 bases, leaving 8 bases not matched to a gene. Germline CDR1 is SGHRS and CDR2 is YFSETQ. CDR3 coding DNA: TGCGCCAGCAGCTACACTAGCGGGCTCGGGAATGAGCAGTTCTTC. It codes for CASSYTSGLGNEQFF. Full variable domain (outside the CDR3, taken from reference TRBV5-1 and TRBJ2-1): KAGVTQTPRYLIKTRGQQVTLSCSPISGHRSVSWYQQTPGQGLQFLFEYFSETQRNKGNFPGRFSGRQFSNSRSEMNVSTLELGDSALYLCASSYTSGLGNEQFFGPGTRLTVL.

This clonotype was detected ten times or more. The chain has TRBV7-2 and TRBJ2-5; D uncertain. The CDR3 totals 14 residues. Germline V gene data show CDR1 as SGHTA and CDR2 as FQGNSA. The V gene lost 7 bases and the J gene lost 2 bases, with 14 bases spanning the gap. CDR3 DNA sequence: TGTGCCAGCACCCCCCGTGGCGGACAAGAGACCCAGTACTTC. Protein: CASTPRGGQETQYF.

Only a few counts were recorded for this clonotype. The chain links TRBV20-1 to TRBJ1-1, with TRBD1 identical over 7 bases. CDR1 is DFQATT and CDR2 is SNEGSKA in the germline V gene (reference sequence). Trimming at V came to 2 bases and at J to 5 bases, leaving 8 bases not matched to a gene. There are 14 residues in the CDR3. CDR3 in amino acids: CSARLGGPRTEAFF. The CDR3 DNA reads TGCAGTGCTAGACTAGGGGGCCCTCGAACTGAAGCTTTCTTT.

A word on this clonotype: A much larger clone differs by one base, so this may be a read error. The CDR3 end shows no conserved phenylalanine or tryptophan, and so a read error is likely. V is TRBV15 and J is TRBJ2-5; D is undetermined. Germline CDR1 and CDR2: LNHNV and YYDKDF (reference sequence). The CDR3 is made up of 12 amino acids. The germline V and J ends were trimmed by 1 base and 7 bases, with 7 bases remaining between them. CDR3 bases: TGTGCCACCAGCAGAGTGGCTGGGACCCAGTACTCC. It codes for CATSRVAGTQYS.

This clonotype was counted ten times or more. This chain connects TRBV7-9 to TRBJ2-3, with D possibly being TRBD2 (6 bases). CDR3 size: 17 residues. Germline V lookup: CDR1 SEHNR, CDR2 FQNEAQ (reference sequence). Trimming shortened V by 3 bases and J by 4 bases, and 20 bases separated the two germline ends. This chain's CDR3 is CASSLWETSPPSDTQYF. The CDR3 region has the DNA TGTGCCAGCAGCTTGTGGGAAACTAGCCCACCCTCAGATACGCAGTATTTT.

In this sample, this clonotype turned up many times. The chain links TRBV29-1 to TRBJ2-2; 7 positions match TRBD1. V lost 6 bases and J lost 0; bases outside the gene matches: 1. This CDR3 is built from 13 residues. Germline V gene sequence: CDR1 SQVTM, CDR2 ANQGSEA. CDR3 nucleotide sequence: TGCAGCGTGGGGACAGCGAACACCGGGGAGCTGTTTTTT. This sequence encodes CSVGTANTGELFF.

This clonotype was recorded a few times. This rearrangement joins TRBV29-1 to TRBJ1-5; 9 nucleotides agree with TRBD1. Germline assignment: CDR1 SQVTM and CDR2 ANQGSEA. V trimming: 6 bases; J trimming: 3 bases; junction bases outside the gene matches: 3. The CDR3 sequence is 13 residues long. CDR3 loop: CSVGQGNNQPQHF. DNA of the CDR3: TGCAGCGTGGGACAGGGAAACAATCAGCCCCAGCATTTT.

This clonotype was recorded many times. The chain couples TRBV10-3 to TRBJ1-1; tentative D call: TRBD1 (5 bases). The V gene's germline CDR1 is ENHRY and CDR2 SYGVKD. V gave up 6 bases and J gave up 1 base, with 24 bases separating them. The CDR3 spans 18 residues. CDR3 protein: CAISLHDRQGTSNTEAFF. The CDR3 nucleotides are TGTGCCATCAGCTTGCACGATCGCCAGGGAACATCGAACACTGAAGCTTTCTTT.

This clonotype has only a few counts. V is TRBV7-2 and J is TRBJ2-7, with 11 bases matching TRBD2. V dropped 6 bases and J dropped 0; count of bases not matched to a gene: 4. CDR3 length: 15 residues. Per germline, CDR1 SGHTA and CDR2 FQGNSA. The chain's CDR3 is CASRLTSGSSYEQYF. CDR3 sequence (DNA): TGTGCCAGCAGGCTCACTAGCGGGAGCTCCTACGAGCAGTACTTC.

The rearrangement uses TRBV10-3 and TRBJ2-5; D tentatively reads TRBD1 or TRBD2 (5 bases each). Deletions cut 8 bases from V and 5 bases from J, with 12 bases between. CDR1 ENHRY and CDR2 SYGVKD come from the germline V gene. This CDR3 has 12 residues. This CDR3 is CAIGTDGETQYF. CDR3 DNA: TGTGCCATCGGGACGGACGGCGAGACCCAGTACTTC.

For this clonotype: A much larger clone lies one base from this, so it may be a read error. This chain connects TRBV5-6 to TRBJ2-7; D is uncertain. Deletions cut 4 bases from V and 3 bases from J, with 11 bases between. Per germline, CDR1 SGHDT and CDR2 YYEEEE. The CDR3 has 13 amino acids. DNA of the CDR3: TGTGCCAGCAGCCGCGGACCCCTCTACGAGCAGTACTTC. It translates to CASSRGPLYEQYF.

This chain connects TRBV28 to TRBJ2-7; 9 positions agree with TRBD1. The ends lost 6 bases at V and 2 bases at J; junction bases unmatched: 11. The CDR3 loop spans 16 amino acids. Germline V gives CDR1 MDHEN, CDR2 SYDVKM. CDR3 protein: CASRYGRDRETYEQYF. The CDR3 coding sequence is TGTGCCAGCAGATATGGCCGGGACAGGGAGACCTACGAGCAGTACTTC.